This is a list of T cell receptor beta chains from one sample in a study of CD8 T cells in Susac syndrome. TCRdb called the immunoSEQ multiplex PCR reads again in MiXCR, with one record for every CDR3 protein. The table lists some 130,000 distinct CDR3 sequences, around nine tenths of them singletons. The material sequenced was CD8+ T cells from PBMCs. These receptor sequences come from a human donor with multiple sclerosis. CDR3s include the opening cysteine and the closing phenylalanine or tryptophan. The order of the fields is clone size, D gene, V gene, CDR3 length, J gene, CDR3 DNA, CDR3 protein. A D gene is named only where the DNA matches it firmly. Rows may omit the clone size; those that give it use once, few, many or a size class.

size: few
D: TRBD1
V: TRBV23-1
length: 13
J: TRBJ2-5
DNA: TGCGCCAGCAGTCAACCCCAGGGGGATAATGTGTACTTC
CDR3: CASSQPQGDNVYF

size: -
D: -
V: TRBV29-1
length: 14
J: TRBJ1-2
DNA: TGCAGCGTTGGGGGAAACCAGGGTGGCTATGGCTACACCTTC
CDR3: CSVGGNQGGYGYTF

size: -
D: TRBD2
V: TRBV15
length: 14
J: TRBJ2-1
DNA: TGTGCCACCGGCGCTAGCGGGAGCGGCAATGAGCAGTTCTTC
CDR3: CATGASGSGNEQFF

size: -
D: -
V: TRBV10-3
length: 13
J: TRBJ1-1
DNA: TGTGCCATCAGTGAGCGGACAGATGCCGAAGCTTTCTTT
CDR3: CAISERTDAEAFF

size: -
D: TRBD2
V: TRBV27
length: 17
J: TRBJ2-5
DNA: TGTGCCAGCAGTCCCACTTGGTGGTCCGAGGGAGGGGAGACCCAGTACTTC
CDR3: CASSPTWWSEGGETQYF

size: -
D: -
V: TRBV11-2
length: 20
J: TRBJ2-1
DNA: TGTGCCAGCAGCTCACGCCGGGGACCCGGAGGGTTTGAAGCGCACAATGAGCAGTTCTTC
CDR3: CASSSRRGPGGFEAHNEQFF

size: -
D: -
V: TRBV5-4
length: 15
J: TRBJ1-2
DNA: TGTGCCAGCAGCTTGGGGGAGGAGGCCAACTATGGCTACACCTTC
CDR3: CASSLGEEANYGYTF

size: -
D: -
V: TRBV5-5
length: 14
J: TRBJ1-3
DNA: TGTGCCAGCAGCTTTTTAACCTCTGGAAACACCATATATTTT
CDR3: CASSFLTSGNTIYF

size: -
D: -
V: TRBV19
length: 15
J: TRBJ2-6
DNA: TGTGCCAGTAGTATCCTCCAATCTGGGGCCAACGTCCTGACTTTC
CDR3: CASSILQSGANVLTF

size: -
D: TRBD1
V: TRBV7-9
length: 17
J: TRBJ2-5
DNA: TGTGCCAGCAGTTCACAGGGGGCCTCGCCCCCCCAAGAGACCCAGTACTTC
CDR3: CASSSQGASPPQETQYF

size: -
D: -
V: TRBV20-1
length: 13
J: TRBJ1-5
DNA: TGCAGTCCCCACCGGGGGAGCTTTGCGTCCCAGCATTTT
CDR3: CSPHRGSFASQHF

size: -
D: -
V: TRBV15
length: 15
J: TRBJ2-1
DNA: TGTGCCACCTTGGCTTCGGGACCTCAGGTTGGTGAGCAGTTCTTC
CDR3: CATLASGPQVGEQFF

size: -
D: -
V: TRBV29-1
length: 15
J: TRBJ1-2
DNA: TGCAGCGCTCCAACCCGGGGGGGAACTAACTATGGCTACACCTTC
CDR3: CSAPTRGGTNYGYTF

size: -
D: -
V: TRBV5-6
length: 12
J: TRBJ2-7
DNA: TGTGCCAGCAGCGCGGGACAAGACGAGCAGTACTTC
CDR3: CASSAGQDEQYF

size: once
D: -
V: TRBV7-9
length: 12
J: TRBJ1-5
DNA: TGTGCCAGCAGCTTACAGGATCAGCCCCAGCATTTT
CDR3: CASSLQDQPQHF

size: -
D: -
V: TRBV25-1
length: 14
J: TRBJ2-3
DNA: TGTGCCAGCAGCAACCAGCGGAACACAGATACGCAGTATTTT
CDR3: CASSNQRNTDTQYF

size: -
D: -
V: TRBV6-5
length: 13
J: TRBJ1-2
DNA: TGTGCCAGCAGTTACGGGGATCGGGATGGCTACACCTTC
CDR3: CASSYGDRDGYTF

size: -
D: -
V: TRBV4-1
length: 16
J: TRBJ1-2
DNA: TGCGCCAGCAGCCAAATAATATCCCAGAACTTCTATGGCTACACCTTC
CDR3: CASSQIISQNFYGYTF

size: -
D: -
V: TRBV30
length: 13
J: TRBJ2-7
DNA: TGTGCCTGGAACCAGGGAGGCATCTACGAGCAGTACTTC
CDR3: CAWNQGGIYEQYF

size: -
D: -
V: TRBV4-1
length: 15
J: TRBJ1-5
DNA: TGCGCCAGCAGCCAGTTGGGTGGGAGCAATCAGCCCCAGCATTTT
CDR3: CASSQLGGSNQPQHF

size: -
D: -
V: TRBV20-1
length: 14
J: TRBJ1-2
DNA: TGCAGTGCTAGAGATCAGGCAGCAGGCTATGGCTACACCTTC
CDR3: CSARDQAAGYGYTF

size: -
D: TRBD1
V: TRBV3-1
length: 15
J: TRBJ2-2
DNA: TGTGCCAGCAGCCATGGGACAGCGAACACCGGGGAGCTGTTTTTT
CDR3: CASSHGTANTGELFF

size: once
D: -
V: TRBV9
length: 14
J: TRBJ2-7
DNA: TGTGCCAGCAGCGTGACTAGTTACTGGGACGAGCAGTACTTC
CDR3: CASSVTSYWDEQYF

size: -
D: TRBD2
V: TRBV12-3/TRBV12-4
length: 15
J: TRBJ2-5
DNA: TGTGCCAGCAGTTTTGTTGCTAGCGGGGGAGAGACCCAGTACTTC
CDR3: CASSFVASGGETQYF

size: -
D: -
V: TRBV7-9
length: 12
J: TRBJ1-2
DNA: TGTGCCAGCAGCCGACTTGAACATGGCTACACCTTC
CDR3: CASSRLEHGYTF

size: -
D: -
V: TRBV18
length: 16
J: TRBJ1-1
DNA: TGTGCCAGCTCACTCCGACAGACGGACATGAACACTGAAGCTTTCTTT
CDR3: CASSLRQTDMNTEAFF

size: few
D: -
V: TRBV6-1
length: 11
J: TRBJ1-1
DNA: TGTGCCAGCAGTGAGAACACTGAAGCTTTCTTT
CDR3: CASSENTEAFF

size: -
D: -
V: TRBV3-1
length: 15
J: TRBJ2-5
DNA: TGTGCCAGCAGCCAAGTAGCCCCCCAAGGAGAGACCCAGTACTTC
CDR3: CASSQVAPQGETQYF

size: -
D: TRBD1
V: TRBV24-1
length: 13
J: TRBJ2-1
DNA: TGTGCCACCAGTGAGACAGGGGGGGATGAGCAGTTCTTC
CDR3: CATSETGGDEQFF

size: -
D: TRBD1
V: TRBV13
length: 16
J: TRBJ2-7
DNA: TGTGCCAGCAGCCGAAACCCCCCGGGACAGCTCTACGAGCAGTACTTC
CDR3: CASSRNPPGQLYEQYF

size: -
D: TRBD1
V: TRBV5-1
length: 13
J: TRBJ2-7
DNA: TGCGCCAGCAGACAAGGACAGGGCTACGAGCAGTACTTC
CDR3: CASRQGQGYEQYF

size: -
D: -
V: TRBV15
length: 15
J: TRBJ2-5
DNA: TGTGCCACCAGCAGAGATACAGCGAAAGGAGAGACCCAGTACTTC
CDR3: CATSRDTAKGETQYF

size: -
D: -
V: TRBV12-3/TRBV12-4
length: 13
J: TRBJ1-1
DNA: TGTGCCAGCAGGTATACAGAGAACACTGAAGCTTTCTTT
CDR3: CASRYTENTEAFF